The present TCR beta chain was sequenced within a study of neoadjuvant anti-PD-1 for oral cavity cancer. Time point here: after neoadjuvant nivolumab, at surgical resection. The patients had HPV-negative, locally advanced oral cavity squamous cell carcinoma. V was clipped by 3 bases and J by 3 bases, with 11 bases between them. The CDR3 length is 14 residues. CDR1 is MNHEY, CDR2 SMNVEV, per germline (reference sequence). This table comes from immunoSEQ multiplex PCR, and its TCRdb copy is limited to in-frame clones, with some not included. Of approximately 68,000 clones in the sample, roughly nine tenths were seen once.

The chain is built from TRBV27 and TRBJ1-2; possible D gene TRBD1, 5 bases. The receptor was isolated from a person aged 40 to 85 with oral cavity squamous cell carcinoma. The sample consisted of PBMCs, taken after nivolumab (anti-PD-1) treatment. CDR3 DNA sequence: TGTGCCAGCAGTTTGAAGGGGAAGGACTATGGCTACACCTTC. It yields the protein CASSLKGKDYGYTF.